The clone carrying this TCR beta chain was seen ten or more times. The data derive from a study of early T cells in non-severe SARS-CoV-2 infection. This CDR3 has 15 amino acids. After removal of 1 base from V and 6 bases from J, the junction contained 4 bases not matched to a gene. Per germline, CDR1 SGHTA and CDR2 FQGNSA. Individual cDNA molecules received unique molecular identifiers. From the 5' RACE reads, TCRdb called clonotypes with MiXCR, one entry per CDR3 protein. The top ten hold 10% of the sample, which has tens of thousands of distinct CDR3 sequences, under 15% seen once. V gene TRBV7-2 combines with J gene TRBJ2-1; 9 bases line up with TRBD2. The TCR comes from an adult who was a healthcare worker with PCR-confirmed SARS-CoV-2 infection or an uninfected control (not recorded which). Sequencing was done on a sample of whole blood. The CDR3 nucleotides read TGTGCCAGCAGCTTAGGGCGGGGGGGCCTCAATGAGCAGTTCTTC. Translation gives CASSLGRGGLNEQFF.